The T cell receptor beta chain under discussion was sequenced for a study of cytomegalovirus exposure and HLA in healthy donors. Primers for the PCR totalled 60 Vbeta and 13 Jbeta. Here immunoSEQ multiplex PCR was the method, and the copy in TCRdb shows in-frame clones only, minus some. Among about 200,000 clones listed, 80% to 90% were seen once. The specimen was PBMCs. This receptor was identified in a man aged 25 to 40 in good health and CMV-seronegative.

CDR3 sequence: CASSLRATAAGEKLFF. The DNA of the CDR3 is TGTGCCAGCAGCTTGCGGGCGACAGCGGCGGGGGAAAAACTGTTTTTT. The rearrangement uses TRBV5-6 and TRBJ1-4, with a tentative D call TRBD1 (5 bases). This CDR3 comprises 16 residues. Looked up from germline, CDR1 is SGHDT and CDR2 is YYEEEE. V dropped 1 base and J dropped 8 bases, with 18 bases sitting between them.